These T cell receptor beta chains were read from a single sample in a study of cytomegalovirus exposure and HLA in healthy donors. Generated by immunoSEQ multiplex PCR, the TCRdb table keeps only in-frame clones and is missing some. The sample holds under 200,000 clones, around 62% seen once. Sequencing was performed on PBMCs. These receptors all stem from a man aged 35-49 years in good health and CMV-seronegative. Each CDR3 is given with its conserved first and last residue. The order of the fields is clone size, V gene, J gene, D gene, CDR3 DNA, CDR3 protein. D genes are given only for firm matches. The size of a clone is reported for some rows only, either as once, few or many, or as a class for expanded clones.

>-|TRBV5-1|TRBJ2-7|-
TGCGCCAGCAGCTATAACTCCTACGAGCAGTACTTC
CASSYNSYEQYF
>few|TRBV11-2|TRBJ2-1|-
TGTGCCAGCAGCTTAAGTAGAGGGCCGAGCTCCTACAATGAGCAGTTCTTC
CASSLSRGPSSYNEQFF
>medium-sized|TRBV7-9|TRBJ2-7|-
TGTGCCAGCAGCTTATCGGGTGACTACGAGCAGTACTTC
CASSLSGDYEQYF
>-|TRBV10-3|TRBJ1-2|TRBD1
TGTGCCATCAGCGGTGGGACAGGGGATGGCTACACCTTC
CAISGGTGDGYTF
>-|TRBV7-6|TRBJ2-2|TRBD2
TGTGCCAGCAGCTCTCAGACTAGCGGGGGGGCGAACACCGGGGAGCTGTTTTTT
CASSSQTSGGANTGELFF
>-|TRBV30|TRBJ2-3|-
TGTGCCCGCGGAACCTCGAGCACAGATACGCAGTATTTT
CARGTSSTDTQYF
>-|TRBV7-3|TRBJ2-1|-
TGTGCCAGCAGCTTAGGCAGGGCCTCCTACAATGAGCAGTTCTTC
CASSLGRASYNEQFF
>-|TRBV19|TRBJ2-2|-
TGTGCCAGTAGTATAGGTCGAGGGGGCACCGGGGAGCTGTTTTTT
CASSIGRGGTGELFF
>-|TRBV4-1|TRBJ2-3|-
TGCGCCAGCAGCCAAGCCCTTGCGGGAACTATCACAGATACGCAGTATTTT
CASSQALAGTITDTQYF
>-|TRBV4-1|TRBJ1-3|-
TGCGCCAGCAGCCAAGAGCCAAGACAGGCGCGAATATATTTT
CASSQEPRQARIYF
>-|TRBV5-1|TRBJ1-3|-
TGCGCCAGCAGCCCGCGGGACGTTACTGGAAACACCATATATTTT
CASSPRDVTGNTIYF
>few|TRBV19|TRBJ1-2|-
TGTGCCAGTAGTATTTCGGGAGGGACTAACTATGGCTACACCTTC
CASSISGGTNYGYTF
>-|TRBV5-4|TRBJ2-1|TRBD2
TGTGCCAGCAGCCCGACTAGCGGGGGGTACAATGAGCAGTTCTTC
CASSPTSGGYNEQFF
>-|TRBV27|TRBJ1-6|-
TGTGCCAGCAGTTTAGCTCCCGGGATTTCACCCCTCCACTTT
CASSLAPGISPLHF
>-|TRBV2|TRBJ2-5|TRBD1
TGTGCCAGCAGTGACGGGACAGGGCTACACCAAGAGACCCAGTACTTC
CASSDGTGLHQETQYF
>-|TRBV11-2|TRBJ2-5|-
TGTGCCAGCAGCTTAGATCAGGGCGGACAAGAGACCCAGTACTTC
CASSLDQGGQETQYF
>few|TRBV6-6|TRBJ2-1|TRBD2
TGTGCCAGCAATAAACTATCCAGCGGGGGGCTCAATGAGCAGTTCTTC
CASNKLSSGGLNEQFF
>once|TRBV30|TRBJ2-7|TRBD2
TGTGCCTGGAGGGGAGCGGGGCGGGAGCAGTACTTC
CAWRGAGREQYF
>-|TRBV5-1|TRBJ2-3|-
TGCGCCAGCAGCTCAGTGGTTTCGGATACGCAGTATTTT
CASSSVVSDTQYF
>-|TRBV7-8|TRBJ2-1|-
TGTGCCAGCAGCCCATCCACCGGCAATGAGCAGTTCTTC
CASSPSTGNEQFF
>-|TRBV29-1|TRBJ1-2|-
TGCAGCGTTGAGCCCAACCCTGACAGCGGCTACACCTTC
CSVEPNPDSGYTF
>few|TRBV28|TRBJ1-1|-
TGTGCCAGCAGCACCACCGGAGTGTACACTGAAGCTTTCTTT
CASSTTGVYTEAFF
>-|TRBV7-9|TRBJ1-6|-
TGTTCCAGCAGCCCCGGGGATAATTCACCCCTCCACTTT
CSSSPGDNSPLHF
>-|TRBV7-9|TRBJ1-1|TRBD1
TGTGCCAGCAGCTTCGACAGGGGGACTGAAGCTTTCTTT
CASSFDRGTEAFF
>-|TRBV27|TRBJ2-7|TRBD2
TGTGCCAGCAGTTTATCACTAGCGGGGCTCTACGAGCAGTACTTC
CASSLSLAGLYEQYF
>few|TRBV19|TRBJ2-2|TRBD2
TGTGCCACCTCAATGGCCTTAGCGGGAGCCGCCGGGGAGCTGTTTTTT
CATSMALAGAAGELFF
>-|TRBV18|TRBJ2-5|-
TGTGCCAGCTCACCACCAATGGGGGGGGGCCGAAAGACCCAGTACTTC
CASSPPMGGGRKTQYF
>-|TRBV6-5|TRBJ2-7|TRBD2
TGTGCCAGCAGTTACTCGGCGGGAGGTTTCGAGCAGTACTTC
CASSYSAGGFEQYF
>-|TRBV30|TRBJ1-4|-
TGTGCCTGGAGTGTGCGGTATAATGAAAAACTGTTTTTT
CAWSVRYNEKLFF
>-|TRBV5-1|TRBJ1-1|-
TGCGCCAGCAGCTTGGAGGGGCGGAGCATGAACACTGAAGCTTTCTTT
CASSLEGRSMNTEAFF
>-|TRBV28|TRBJ2-2|-
TGTGCCAGCAGGATGGAGTCGAACACCGGGGAGCTGTTTTTT
CASRMESNTGELFF
>-|TRBV5-6|TRBJ2-7|TRBD1
TGTGCCAGCAGCCGGGACAGGGTGTACGAGCAGTACTTC
CASSRDRVYEQYF
>-|TRBV28|TRBJ1-5|-
TGTGCCAGCAGTCCGATACGTTCGGGGGGGAGCAACAATCAGCCCCAGCATTTT
CASSPIRSGGSNNQPQHF
>few|TRBV5-1|TRBJ2-5|TRBD2
TGCGCCAGCAGCAGGACTAGAGGAGAGACCCAGTACTTC
CASSRTRGETQYF
>-|TRBV19|TRBJ1-3|-
TGTGCCAGTAGTATAGATATGCGACAGAGCTCTGGAAACACCATATATTTT
CASSIDMRQSSGNTIYF
>-|TRBV18|TRBJ2-6|-
TGTGCCAGCTCGCTCTTTAGAGCGACTGGGGCCAACGTCCTGACTTTC
CASSLFRATGANVLTF
>few|TRBV6-5|TRBJ1-4|TRBD1
TGTGCCAGCATCCGACAGGGGAGCCTTGAAAAACTGTTTTTT
CASIRQGSLEKLFF
>few|TRBV18|TRBJ1-1|-
TGTGCCAGCTCACCAGGGGGCGCGTCTGAAGCTTTCTTT
CASSPGGASEAFF
>-|TRBV7-2|TRBJ2-7|TRBD2
TGTGCCAGCAGCTTTAGCGGGGGGGCGTACGAGCAGTACTTC
CASSFSGGAYEQYF
>-|TRBV5-1|TRBJ2-3|TRBD2
TGCGCCAGCAGTTCAAGGAGCGGGGGGGCCGAAGATACGCAGTATTTT
CASSSRSGGAEDTQYF
>-|TRBV30|TRBJ1-3|-
TGTGCCTGGAGTGTACGGGGTTTCTTTGGAAACACCATATATTTT
CAWSVRGFFGNTIYF
>-|TRBV27|TRBJ2-7|TRBD1
TGTGCCAGCAGTTTAGGGTTTCCGGGACAGGGCTACGAGCAGTACTTC
CASSLGFPGQGYEQYF
>-|TRBV11-2|TRBJ2-3|TRBD2
TGTGCCAGCAGCTTGACGGGGGGGCCAGATACGCAGTATTTT
CASSLTGGPDTQYF
>few|TRBV28|TRBJ2-7|TRBD1
TGTGCCAGCAGTTCATGGGGGACAGGGGGGCGCGAGCAGTACTTC
CASSSWGTGGREQYF
>few|TRBV19|TRBJ2-6|-
TGTGCCAGTAGTATACAGGGGAGAGGGGCCAACGTCCTGACTTTC
CASSIQGRGANVLTF
>few|TRBV7-8|TRBJ1-5|-
TGTGCCAGCAGTCGGCCGGCGGGGGGAACTCAGCCCCAGCATTTT
CASSRPAGGTQPQHF
>-|TRBV4-2|TRBJ2-5|TRBD1
TGTGCTAGCAGCCAAGATGACAGGGGGCAAGAGACCCAGTACTTC
CASSQDDRGQETQYF
>few|TRBV19|TRBJ2-5|-
TGTGCCAGTAATATAGATCGGTGGGAGACCCAGTACTTC
CASNIDRWETQYF
>few|TRBV13|TRBJ2-5|-
TGTGCCAGCAGCCGCATATCCCGAAACAGACGAATACCAAACTTC
CASSRISRNRRIPNF
>-|TRBV7-9|TRBJ2-7|TRBD2
TGTGCCAGCAGCTTCGGGGCGGGAGCTCGGGCGGAGCAGTACTTC
CASSFGAGARAEQYF
>-|TRBV2|TRBJ1-6|TRBD1
TGTGCCAGCAGTCGCGACAGGGTAACCTATAATTCACCCCTCCACTTT
CASSRDRVTYNSPLHF
>-|TRBV11-1|TRBJ2-7|-
TGTGCCAGCAGCTTACGGGTAGCGGTAGCCTACGAGCAGTACTTC
CASSLRVAVAYEQYF
>-|TRBV5-1|TRBJ1-2|TRBD1
TGCGCCAGCAGCTTGAGGACAGGGGGCAATATTGGCTACACCTTC
CASSLRTGGNIGYTF
>few|TRBV7-9|TRBJ2-2|-
TGTGCCAGCAGCTTCGACTCGAACACCGGGGAGCTGTTTTTT
CASSFDSNTGELFF
>-|TRBV5-1|TRBJ2-1|-
TGCGCCAGCAGCTTGGGCTACCAACTCTACAATGAGCAGTTCTTC
CASSLGYQLYNEQFF